What follows are 27 T cell receptor beta chains derived from one specimen sequenced in a study of identical twins. TCRdb processed the 5' RACE reads anew with MiXCR; each CDR3 protein has one entry. The sample holds about 240,000 distinct CDR3 sequences, under 12% seen once. Sequencing used memory T cells sorted from blood. The source of these receptors is a man aged 50 to 60 in good health.

The sample holds a few counts of this clonotype. The chain couples TRBV18 to TRBJ2-1; D perhaps matches TRBD1 (6 bases). Germline V gene sequence: CDR1 KGHSH, CDR2 LQKENI. The CDR3 length is 14 residues. V lost 2 bases and J 8 bases, leaving 13 bases between the germline ends. CDR3 residues: CASSPIQGIHEQFF. The CDR3 DNA follows: TGTGCCAGCTCACCAATACAGGGTATCCATGAGCAGTTCTTC.

The rearrangement uses TRBV5-1 and TRBJ1-3, with D unclear. Germline V gives CDR1 SGHRS, CDR2 YFSETQ. Trimming pared 1 base from V and 4 bases from J, leaving 6 bases between. The CDR3 contains 13 residues. The CDR3, as DNA: TGCGCCAGCAGCTTGTTTCAGGGAAACACCATATATTTT. Protein sequence: CASSLFQGNTIYF.

V is TRBV7-9 and J is TRBJ2-6; D ambiguous. The V end was cut by 4 bases, the J end by 0 bases, with 10 bases between. The CDR3 has 16 residues. Germline V lookup: CDR1 SEHNR, CDR2 FQNEAQ (reference sequence). This CDR3 reads CASSSGESSGANVLTF. The CDR3 DNA sequence: TGTGCCAGCAGCTCAGGAGAGAGCTCTGGGGCCAACGTCCTGACTTTC. Variable domain in full (rest from reference TRBV7-9 and TRBJ2-6): DTGVSQNPRHKITKRGQNVTFRCDPISEHNRLYWYRQTLGQGPEFLTYFQNEAQLEKSRLLSDRFSAERPKGSFSTLEIQRTEQGDSAMYLCASSSGESSGANVLTFGAGSRLTVL.

The rearrangement links TRBV30 to TRBJ1-1; D is unresolved. The CDR3 has 13 amino acids. Germline V gene sequence: CDR1 GTSNPN, CDR2 SVGIG (reference sequence). The germline V and J ends were trimmed by 0 bases and 1 base, with 6 bases remaining between them. DNA of the CDR3: TGTGCCTGGAGTGTTTGGACGAACACTGAAGCTTTCTTT. Amino acids: CAWSVWTNTEAFF.

In this sample, this clonotype turned up many times. The chain is built from TRBV20-1 and TRBJ2-7; D unclear. Germline V gene sequence: CDR1 DFQATT, CDR2 SNEGSKA (reference sequence). V lost 3 bases to trimming and J lost 2 bases, with 11 bases between them. The CDR3 is made up of 13 amino acids. CDR3 in DNA: TGCAGTGCTAGGTACACGTCCGCCTACGAGCAGTACTTC. Its translation is CSARYTSAYEQYF.

In this sample, this clonotype turned up a few times. The chain employs TRBV28 and TRBJ1-1, with D possibly TRBD1 on 6 matching bases. The CDR3 runs 15 residues. Germline loops: CDR1 MDHEN, CDR2 SYDVKM. V dropped 2 bases and J dropped 3 bases, with 13 bases sitting between them. The CDR3 protein is CASSLGGGRDTEAFF. CDR3 DNA: TGTGCCAGCAGTTTAGGCGGGGGGCGAGACACTGAAGCTTTCTTT.

This clonotype was seen many times. The rearrangement joins TRBV20-1 to TRBJ2-1; D gene unclear. Trimming took 6 bases from V and 6 from J, leaving 12 bases between them. Germline values: CDR1 DFQATT, CDR2 SNEGSKA (reference sequence). This CDR3 comprises 12 residues. CDR3 in amino acids: CSAGRAGNEQFF. CDR3 DNA sequence: TGCAGTGCCGGAAGGGCTGGCAATGAGCAGTTCTTC.

J is TRBJ1-2 and V is TRBV20-1; possible D gene TRBD1, 5 bases. This CDR3 has 13 residues. Trimming took off 3 bases at V and 4 bases at J, with 12 bases between the two ends. Germline V CDR1 and CDR2: DFQATT, SNEGSKA (reference sequence). CDR3 bases: TGCAGTGCTAGCTCAGGGTTCGGCTATGGCTACACCTTC. This gives the protein CSASSGFGYGYTF.

This clonotype has ten or more counts. The J gene is TRBJ2-2, the V gene TRBV14; 7 bases fit TRBD1. The ends lost 2 bases at V and 4 bases at J; junction bases unmatched: 4. This CDR3 comprises 15 residues. Per the germline V gene, CDR1 is SGHDN and CDR2 is FVKESK. DNA of the CDR3: TGTGCCAGCAGCCAACGCCCAGGGGGCACCGGGGAGCTGTTTTTT. Amino acid sequence: CASSQRPGGTGELFF.

The rearrangement links TRBV20-1 to TRBJ2-3, with D unclear. Germline V gene lookup returns CDR1 DFQATT and CDR2 SNEGSKA (reference sequence). V was cut by 7 bases and J by 0 bases, with 14 bases left in between. The CDR3 sequence is 14 residues long. The CDR3 reads CSVVGQKSTDTQYF. The CDR3 region has the DNA TGCAGTGTGGTTGGGCAGAAAAGCACAGATACGCAGTATTTT.

The V gene is TRBV6-1, the J gene TRBJ2-3; a weak D match, TRBD2 (6 bases). V was clipped by 2 bases and J by 4 bases, with 16 bases between them. CDR3 length equals 16 residues. Germline V lookup: CDR1 MNHNS, CDR2 SASEGT. The CDR3 protein is CASSELARREPDTQYF. The CDR3 DNA reads as TGTGCCAGCAGTGAATTGGCTAGGAGGGAGCCAGATACGCAGTATTTT.

Comment on this clonotype: The junction departs from the called germline gene at one end, perhaps through a read error. The V and J genes are TRBV6-2 or TRBV6-3 and TRBJ1-1, with TRBD1 as a possible D gene (5 bases). The germline gives CDR1 MNHEY, CDR2 SVGEGT. The CDR3 spans 15 residues. The CDR3 spells CASRSWGRLATEASF. CDR3 in DNA: TGTGCCAGCAGGAGTTGGGGCCGATTGGCCACTGAAGCTTCCTTT.

This clonotype was seen more than once but under ten times. This clone may be a read error of a much larger clone one base away. This chain links TRBV10-3 with TRBJ1-1; maybe TRBD1 (6 bases). The V gene's germline CDR1 is ENHRY and CDR2 SYGVKD. Trimming removed 10 bases from V and 0 bases from J, with 9 bases in between. The CDR3 totals 12 residues. For the CDR3, the DNA is TGTGCCAGTGGACAGATGAACACTGAAGCTTTCTTT. Translated, it gives CASGQMNTEAFF.

V and J are TRBV20-1 and TRBJ1-3; the D is unclear. Between the trimmed V and J ends, which lost 6 bases and 4 bases, there was a span of 7 bases. CDR3 length: 11 amino acids. Germline-derived CDR1 and CDR2 are DFQATT and SNEGSKA (reference sequence). CDR3 loop: CSAETGNTIYF. CDR3 DNA sequence: TGCAGTGCAGAAACGGGAAACACCATATATTTT.

In its sample, this clonotype was seen a few times. V and J are TRBV19 and TRBJ2-1; the D is unclear. The CDR3 runs 12 residues. Germline assignment: CDR1 LNHDA and CDR2 SQIVND (reference sequence). Trimming pared 2 bases from V and 7 bases from J, leaving 6 bases between. CDR3 amino acids: CASSINHNEQFF. For the CDR3, the DNA is TGTGCCAGTAGTATAAATCATAATGAGCAGTTCTTC. The full variable domain, rest sourced from reference TRBV19 and TRBJ2-1, is DGGITQSPKYLFRKEGQNVTLSCEQNLNHDAMYWYRQDPGQGLRLIYYSQIVNDFQKGDIAEGYSVSREKKESFPLTVTSAQKNPTAFYLCASSINHNEQFFGPGTRLTVL.

This chain connects TRBV18 to TRBJ2-5; D uncertain. The CDR3 is 14 amino acids. V dropped 0 bases and J dropped 6 bases, with 11 bases sitting between them. The germline V gene has CDR1 KGHSH and CDR2 LQKENI. The DNA for the CDR3 is TGTGCCAGCTCACCACCGGCTCGTCAACAGACCCAGTACTTC. Residues: CASSPPARQQTQYF. Using reference TRBV18 and TRBJ2-5 for the parts outside the CDR3, the full variable domain is NAGVMQNPRHLVRRRGQEARLRCSPMKGHSHVYWYRQLPEEGLKFMVYLQKENIIDESGMPKERFSAEFPKEGPSILRIQQVVRGDSAAYFCASSPPARQQTQYFGPGTRLLVL.

This clonotype was recorded at least ten times. The V call is TRBV5-5, the J call TRBJ2-1; 7 bases fit TRBD2. CDR3 size: 16 residues. J was trimmed by 6 bases and V by 1 base; bases with no gene match: 10. Germline V CDR1 and CDR2: SGHKS, YYEKEE (reference sequence). This CDR3 is CASSLTVSGGSNEQFF. The CDR3 nucleotides read TGTGCCAGCAGCTTGACTGTGTCGGGAGGATCCAATGAGCAGTTCTTC.

The chain joins TRBV24-1 to TRBJ2-2; 11 bases line up with TRBD1. The V and J ends lost 3 bases and 5 bases, in that order; junction bases with no gene match: 4. The germline V gene has CDR1 KGHDR and CDR2 SFDVKD. CDR3 length: 16 amino acids. CDR3 DNA: TGTGCCACCAGTGATCCAGGACAGGGGGCGACCGGGGAGCTGTTTTTT. It is translated as CATSDPGQGATGELFF.

The chain is built from TRBV4-2 and TRBJ2-7; 9 positions match TRBD2. Germline V gene data show CDR1 as LGHNA and CDR2 as YNFKEQ. Trimming removed 0 bases from V and 4 bases from J; junction bases left unmatched: 1. CDR3 length: 14 amino acids. CDR3 region: CASSQDTSGYEQYF. The DNA of the CDR3 is TGTGCCAGCAGCCAAGATACTAGCGGGTACGAGCAGTACTTC.

There are many counts of this clonotype. The CDR3, as DNA: TGTGCCAGCAGTTATCAGAGCTATGGCTACACCTTC. Its translation is CASSYQSYGYTF. The gene calls are TRBV25-1 and TRBJ1-2; D not resolved. This CDR3 is 12 amino acids long. V lost 5 bases and J lost 4, with 8 bases in between. Germline CDR1 reads MGHDK; CDR2 reads SYGVNS.

V usage is TRBV3-1 and J usage is TRBJ2-5; TRBD1 matches 7 bases. Germline V gene sequence: CDR1 LGHDT, CDR2 YNNKEL (reference sequence). After removal of 4 bases from V and 5 bases from J, the junction contained 7 bases not matched to a gene. The CDR3 covers 14 residues. The CDR3 DNA reads TGTGCCAGCAGCCTGAACAGGGGAAGCGAGACCCAGTACTTC. This translates into CASSLNRGSETQYF.

The chain uses TRBV19 and TRBJ1-5; D is ambiguous. CDR3 size: 14 residues. CDR1 LNHDA and CDR2 SQIVND come from the germline V gene (reference sequence). V was trimmed by 4 bases and J by 1 base, leaving 8 bases between them. The CDR3 loop is CASSTGPSNQPQHF. CDR3 coding DNA: TGTGCCAGTAGTACCGGGCCAAGCAATCAGCCCCAGCATTTT.

The genes are TRBV9 and TRBJ2-2; TRBD2 matches 7 bases. Trimming removed 4 bases from V and 0 bases from J; junction bases left unmatched: 6. Germline V gene data show CDR1 as SGDLS and CDR2 as YYNGEE. This CDR3 comprises 16 residues. CDR3 nucleotides: TGTGCCAGCAGCCCACCCAGCGGGACGAACACCGGGGAGCTGTTTTTT. Protein product: CASSPPSGTNTGELFF.

This clonotype was seen a few times. The chain is built from TRBV7-2 and TRBJ1-6; D gene uncertain. Trimming left V 4 bases short and J 8 bases short, with 12 bases between. This CDR3 region has 14 residues. Germline V gene sequence: CDR1 SGHTA, CDR2 FQGNSA. The CDR3 region has the DNA TGTGCCAGCAGCTACCGCCTGCCCTATTCACCCCTCCACTTT. Translated: CASSYRLPYSPLHF.

Many counts were recorded for this clonotype. V is TRBV14 and J is TRBJ2-5; tentatively, D is TRBD1 (5 bases). CDR1 is SGHDN and CDR2 is FVKESK in the germline V gene. Trimming took off 1 base at V and 0 bases at J, with 9 bases between the two ends. The CDR3 runs to 15 residues. CDR3 protein: CASSQGGWYQETQYF. The CDR3 DNA reads as TGTGCCAGCAGCCAAGGGGGCTGGTACCAAGAGACCCAGTACTTC.

This clonotype has a handful of counts. This chain connects TRBV2 to TRBJ2-2; maybe TRBD2 (5 bases). This CDR3 has 15 residues. Germline CDR1 reads SNHLY; CDR2 reads FYNNEI. Trimming cost V 4 bases and J 4 bases, with 13 bases left between them. DNA for the CDR3: TGTGCCAGCAGTGTTGAGGGTGTGAGCACCGGGGAGCTGTTTTTT. Translating gives CASSVEGVSTGELFF.

This clonotype showed up many times. The chain couples TRBV29-1 to TRBJ2-5; D could derive from TRBD1 or TRBD2 (5 bases each). Germline-derived CDR1 and CDR2 are SQVTM and ANQGSEA. The CDR3 sequence is 14 residues long. The V and J ends lost 7 bases and 5 bases respectively, with 20 bases between them. The CDR3 region has the DNA TGCAGCGCCTCGGGACGCCCCGGAGGCGAGACCCAGTACTTC. Translated: CSASGRPGGETQYF.